A selection of T cell receptor beta chains follows, all from one sample in a study of blood T cell repertoires in COVID-19. Generated by immunoSEQ multiplex PCR, the TCRdb table keeps only in-frame clones and is missing some. The data show approximately 180,000 clones, with around three quarters seen just once and approximately 16% held by the top ten. The sample comprised PBMCs or T cells enriched from blood (not recorded which). These receptor sequences come from a woman between 45 and 60 years old with acute COVID-19. Each CDR3 is given with its conserved first and last residue. Each record gives: V gene, D gene, J gene, clone size, CDR3 DNA, CDR3 protein. The D gene is left open where the match is weak. The size entry is marked missing in some rows and otherwise reads once, few, many or a size class.

v_gene: TRBV7-9
d_gene: .
j_gene: TRBJ2-2
abundance: .
CDR3nt: TGTGCCAGCACCCGGGGGACTTTCCCTGGCGGGGAGCTGTTTTTT
CDR3aa: CASTRGTFPGGELFF

v_gene: TRBV28
d_gene: TRBD1
j_gene: TRBJ2-1
abundance: once
CDR3nt: TGTGCCAGCAGTACAGGGGGCGAGGTGGGGGAGCAGTTCTTC
CDR3aa: CASSTGGEVGEQFF

v_gene: TRBV28
d_gene: .
j_gene: TRBJ2-5
abundance: few
CDR3nt: TGTGCCAGCAGTTTAGGCGAGACCCAGTACTTC
CDR3aa: CASSLGETQYF

v_gene: TRBV5-1
d_gene: .
j_gene: TRBJ1-5
abundance: few
CDR3nt: TGCGCCAGCAGCCCCCCTGGGGAGGGAAGGAAGCCCAATCAGCCCCAGCATTTT
CDR3aa: CASSPPGEGRKPNQPQHF

v_gene: TRBV3-1/TRBV3-2
d_gene: TRBD1
j_gene: TRBJ1-1
abundance: .
CDR3nt: TGTGCCAGCAGCCAGGGGCAGGGGGAAAGAGCTTTCTTT
CDR3aa: CASSQGQGERAFF

v_gene: TRBV2
d_gene: .
j_gene: TRBJ1-1
abundance: few
CDR3nt: TGTGCCAGCAGTACCCAGGGGAACACTGAAGCTTTCTTT
CDR3aa: CASSTQGNTEAFF

v_gene: TRBV9
d_gene: TRBD2
j_gene: TRBJ2-2
abundance: .
CDR3nt: TGTGCCAGCAGCGTATTAGGCAGCGGGGGCCGGGAGCTGTTTTTT
CDR3aa: CASSVLGSGGRELFF

v_gene: TRBV19
d_gene: .
j_gene: TRBJ2-1
abundance: .
CDR3nt: TGTGCCAGTAGTCTGCAGTACAACAATGAGCAGTTCTTC
CDR3aa: CASSLQYNNEQFF

v_gene: TRBV6-1
d_gene: TRBD2
j_gene: TRBJ2-5
abundance: .
CDR3nt: TGTGCCAGCAGTGAACGGCCGGGAGGGGAGACCCAGTACTTC
CDR3aa: CASSERPGGETQYF

v_gene: TRBV5-1
d_gene: .
j_gene: TRBJ1-3
abundance: .
CDR3nt: TGCGCCAGCAGCGAACAGGTCTCTGGAAACACCATATATTTT
CDR3aa: CASSEQVSGNTIYF

v_gene: TRBV3-1/TRBV3-2
d_gene: .
j_gene: TRBJ1-2
abundance: .
CDR3nt: TGTGCCAGCAGCCCACGGACAGAGAACTATGGCTACACCTTC
CDR3aa: CASSPRTENYGYTF

v_gene: TRBV19
d_gene: .
j_gene: TRBJ1-2
abundance: .
CDR3nt: TGTGCCAGTAGTACCCAGGGCGCGGCAAACTATGGCTACACCTTC
CDR3aa: CASSTQGAANYGYTF

v_gene: TRBV18
d_gene: TRBD2
j_gene: TRBJ2-5
abundance: few
CDR3nt: TGTGCCAGCTCACCACAGCGGGGGGCCCCAGGGGAGGAGACCCAGTACTTC
CDR3aa: CASSPQRGAPGEETQYF

v_gene: TRBV5-4
d_gene: .
j_gene: TRBJ2-1
abundance: .
CDR3nt: TGTGCCAGCAGCGAGAAGACCGGGACTCCAAATGAGCAGTTCTTC
CDR3aa: CASSEKTGTPNEQFF

v_gene: TRBV4-3
d_gene: .
j_gene: TRBJ1-1
abundance: .
CDR3nt: TGCGCCAGCAGCCAAGATGAGAGTCTTTCTGAAGCTTTCTTT
CDR3aa: CASSQDESLSEAFF

v_gene: TRBV10-3
d_gene: .
j_gene: TRBJ2-4
abundance: .
CDR3nt: TGTGCCATCAGTGAGTCGACAGGATTAGCCAAAAACATTCAGTACTTC
CDR3aa: CAISESTGLAKNIQYF

v_gene: TRBV28
d_gene: .
j_gene: TRBJ1-5
abundance: .
CDR3nt: TGTGCCACGAAGAACCCGGGCCTCAGGGAATGGAGCAATCAGCCCCAGCATTTT
CDR3aa: CATKNPGLREWSNQPQHF

v_gene: TRBV14
d_gene: .
j_gene: TRBJ2-3
abundance: .
CDR3nt: TGTGCCAGCAGCCAAGTTGCAGGGAGCACAGATACGCAGTATTTT
CDR3aa: CASSQVAGSTDTQYF

v_gene: TRBV30
d_gene: TRBD1
j_gene: TRBJ1-1
abundance: .
CDR3nt: TGTGCCTGGAGTAACAGACAGGGTATCATGAACACTGAAGCTTTCTTT
CDR3aa: CAWSNRQGIMNTEAFF

v_gene: TRBV7-9
d_gene: .
j_gene: TRBJ1-4
abundance: .
CDR3nt: TGTGCCAGCAGCTTAGGAGGGCAAATTAATGAAAAACTGTTTTTT
CDR3aa: CASSLGGQINEKLFF

v_gene: TRBV5-4
d_gene: TRBD1
j_gene: TRBJ1-1
abundance: .
CDR3nt: TGTGCCAGCAGCCCAACAGGGGTTCGGAATACTGAAGCTTTCTTT
CDR3aa: CASSPTGVRNTEAFF

v_gene: TRBV7-8
d_gene: .
j_gene: TRBJ1-6
abundance: once
CDR3nt: TGTGCCAGCAGCTTTGGGGGGAATTCACCCCTCCACTTT
CDR3aa: CASSFGGNSPLHF

v_gene: TRBV7-9
d_gene: .
j_gene: TRBJ2-1
abundance: few
CDR3nt: TGTGCCAGCAGCCCTAGTTTCCGGCTCTCCTACAATGAGCAGTTCTTC
CDR3aa: CASSPSFRLSYNEQFF

v_gene: TRBV7-6
d_gene: TRBD1
j_gene: TRBJ1-1
abundance: few
CDR3nt: TGTGCCAGCAGCCAGCAATACAGGGGATCAAACACTGAAGCTTTCTTT
CDR3aa: CASSQQYRGSNTEAFF